A selection of T cell receptor beta chains follows, all from one sample in a study of post-analysis software for immune sequencing data. A single record per CDR3 protein comes from TCRdb applying MiXCR to the PCR reads. The sample consists of 350,000 to 500,000 distinct CDR3 sequences, about 39% of them appearing once. The sample taken for sequencing was blood. These TCRs come from a girl aged 2 to 10 with multiple sclerosis. Both conserved end residues are part of each CDR3. The order of the fields is V gene, D gene, J gene, clone size, CDR3 length, CDR3 protein, CDR3 DNA. A D gene is named only where the DNA matches it firmly. Some rows have no size entry. The others give once, few or many, or a class for an expanded clone.

TRBV5-8	-	TRBJ1-2	-	18	CASSLRDLLREGLYGYTF	TGTGCCAGCAGCCTAAGGGACTTATTAAGGGAGGGACTATATGGCTACACCTTC
TRBV7-2	-	TRBJ2-1	few	15	CASSREDYSYNEQFF	TGTGCCAGCAGCCGTGAGGACTACTCCTACAATGAGCAGTTCTTC
TRBV6-2/TRBV6-3	-	TRBJ1-2	-	15	CASSYSGHLNYGYTF	TGTGCCAGCAGTTACTCCGGACACCTTAACTATGGCTACACCTTC
TRBV20-1	-	TRBJ2-7	few	16	CSASPIVRENPSEQYF	TGCAGTGCTAGTCCTATAGTCCGGGAGAACCCTTCCGAGCAGTACTTC
TRBV12-3/TRBV12-4	TRBD1	TRBJ2-7	-	16	CASSSSRGTGAYEQYF	TGTGCCAGCAGTTCCTCTAGGGGGACAGGGGCCTACGAGCAGTACTTC
TRBV28	-	TRBJ1-5	once	15	CASSLWGGQNQPQHF	TGTGCCAGCAGTTTATGGGGGGGCCAGAATCAGCCCCAGCATTTT
TRBV4-3	TRBD2	TRBJ2-7	few	18	CASSQRAPGTGGLYEQYF	TGCGCCAGCAGCCAAAGAGCACCCGGGACGGGAGGCCTCTACGAGCAGTACTTC
TRBV4-3	-	TRBJ1-2	few	15	CASSQGLGIGYGYTF	TGCGCCAGCAGCCAAGGTCTAGGGATCGGCTATGGCTACACCTTC
TRBV11-2	TRBD1	TRBJ2-5	few	13	CASSFTGGNEQYF	TGTGCCAGCAGCTTTACAGGGGGCAATGAGCAGTACTTC
TRBV7-2	-	TRBJ2-7	few	16	CASSLSSGTDSYEQYF	TGTGCCAGCAGCTTATCGTCAGGGACGGACTCCTACGAGCAGTACTTC
TRBV5-1	TRBD1	TRBJ2-3	-	14	CASEGGQGTDTQYF	TGCGCCAGCGAGGGCGGACAGGGCACAGATACGCAGTATTTT
TRBV20-1	TRBD1	TRBJ2-3	few	15	CSASPYRGRTDTQYF	TGCAGTGCTAGTCCCTACAGGGGGCGAACAGATACGCAGTATTTT
TRBV29-1	TRBD2	TRBJ2-1	few	14	CSVETGLAIDEQFF	TGCAGCGTCGAGACCGGACTAGCGATCGATGAGCAGTTCTTC
TRBV29-1	-	TRBJ1-1	few	14	CSVEEGPIVTEAFF	TGCAGCGTTGAAGAGGGGCCCATAGTCACTGAAGCTTTCTTT
TRBV7-6	-	TRBJ1-1	-	13	CASSLGHLTEAFF	TGTGCCAGCAGCTTAGGCCACCTCACTGAAGCTTTCTTT
TRBV28	-	TRBJ2-2	few	13	CASSLPYIGELFF	TGTGCCAGCAGTTTACCCTATATTGGGGAGCTGTTTTTT
TRBV2	-	TRBJ2-5	-	13	CASSGSGLETQYF	TGTGCCAGCAGTGGGTCCGGGCTGGAGACCCAGTACTTC
TRBV28	TRBD1	TRBJ2-7	few	14	CASRGTVNSYEQYF	TGTGCCAGCAGGGGGACAGTCAACTCCTACGAGCAGTACTTC
TRBV29-1	-	TRBJ1-6	-	9	CSVGPPLHF	TGCAGCGTCGGACCACCCCTCCACTTT
TRBV7-6	TRBD2	TRBJ2-1	few	15	CASSLVSGELPEQFF	TGTGCCAGCAGCTTAGTTAGCGGGGAGCTGCCTGAGCAGTTCTTC
TRBV7-2	TRBD1	TRBJ2-7	few	13	CAGRGQGAYEQYF	TGTGCCGGCCGGGGACAGGGGGCCTACGAGCAGTACTTC
TRBV7-2	TRBD2	TRBJ2-5	-	15	CASSLDTGGLKTQYF	TGTGCCAGCAGCTTAGATACGGGAGGTCTAAAGACCCAGTACTTC
TRBV12-3/TRBV12-4	-	TRBJ1-1	-	16	CASTLDRGGMNTEAFF	TGTGCCAGCACCCTAGACAGAGGAGGGATGAACACTGAAGCTTTCTTT
TRBV20-1	-	TRBJ1-2	few	13	CSARDRGFYGYTF	TGCAGTGCTAGAGATCGAGGGTTCTATGGCTACACCTTC
TRBV20-1	TRBD2	TRBJ2-1	-	14	CSATERGASNEQFF	TGCAGTGCTACAGAGCGGGGGGCCTCCAATGAGCAGTTCTTC
TRBV4-1	-	TRBJ1-1	few	15	CASSQDNREIAEAFF	TGCGCCAGCAGCCAAGACAACAGGGAAATAGCTGAAGCTTTCTTT
TRBV28	TRBD2	TRBJ2-3	once	16	CASSLLAGNFGDTQYF	TGTGCCAGCAGTCTTCTAGCGGGGAACTTCGGCGATACGCAGTATTTT
TRBV7-6	-	TRBJ2-1	-	14	CTSSLGDPRNEQFF	TGTACCAGCAGCTTAGGGGACCCGCGGAATGAGCAGTTCTTC
TRBV9	-	TRBJ2-6	-	14	CASSTVAGANVLTF	TGTGCCAGCAGCACGGTAGCCGGGGCCAACGTCCTGACTTTC
TRBV12-3/TRBV12-4	-	TRBJ1-4	-	15	CASSLAGSGGEKLFF	TGTGCCAGCAGTTTAGCAGGGTCTGGTGGTGAAAAACTGTTTTTT
TRBV15	-	TRBJ2-7	-	15	CATSRERGYSYEQYF	TGTGCCACCAGCAGAGAAAGAGGGTACTCCTACGAGCAGTACTTC
TRBV28	-	TRBJ2-7	few	15	CASSLLTGSSYEQYF	TGTGCCAGCAGTTTATTAACGGGAAGCTCCTACGAGCAGTACTTC
TRBV7-3	TRBD1	TRBJ2-1	-	15	CASRKGQGDYNEQFF	TGTGCCAGCAGGAAAGGACAGGGGGACTACAATGAGCAGTTCTTC
TRBV2	TRBD1	TRBJ2-5	-	15	CASSPRTGGRETQYF	TGTGCCAGCAGTCCGCGGACAGGGGGCAGGGAGACCCAGTACTTC
TRBV18	-	TRBJ2-7	few	12	CASSPAGYEQYF	TGTGCCAGCTCACCGGCGGGTTACGAGCAGTACTTC
TRBV28	TRBD1	TRBJ2-1	-	15	CASSLVVRGPNEQFF	TGTGCCAGCAGTTTAGTTGTCAGGGGGCCCAATGAGCAGTTCTTC
TRBV6-5	-	TRBJ2-7	-	16	CASSSPRGGGFSEQYF	TGTGCCAGCAGTTCGCCGAGGGGAGGGGGCTTTAGCGAGCAGTACTTC
TRBV29-1	-	TRBJ2-4	-	13	CSAHRLGANIQYF	TGCAGCGCTCATCGGCTGGGGGCAAACATTCAGTACTTC
TRBV19	TRBD1	TRBJ2-1	-	16	CASSIDIGTGGNEQFF	TGTGCCAGTAGTATAGATATAGGGACAGGGGGCAATGAGCAGTTCTTC
TRBV5-6	-	TRBJ2-1	-	14	CASSWEGEYNEQFF	TGTGCCAGCAGCTGGGAGGGGGAGTACAATGAGCAGTTCTTC
TRBV6-2/TRBV6-3	TRBD1	TRBJ1-2	-	14	CASSLHQGARGYTF	TGTGCCAGCAGTCTCCACCAGGGGGCTCGGGGCTACACCTTC
TRBV12-3/TRBV12-4	-	TRBJ1-4	-	14	CASSFGGAGKKLFF	TGTGCCAGCAGTTTTGGAGGGGCTGGTAAAAAACTGTTTTTT
TRBV12-3/TRBV12-4	TRBD2	TRBJ2-5	-	14	CASSTLAGQETQYF	TGTGCCAGCAGTACCCTAGCGGGACAAGAGACCCAGTACTTC
TRBV27	-	TRBJ2-1	few	16	CASSLFRSPPYNEQFF	TGTGCCAGCAGTTTATTTAGGAGCCCCCCCTACAATGAGCAGTTCTTC
TRBV20-1	TRBD2	TRBJ2-7	few	15	CSARGFREGSYEQYF	TGCAGTGCTAGGGGGTTTCGGGAGGGCTCCTACGAGCAGTACTTC
TRBV29-1	TRBD2	TRBJ2-5	few	14	CSVAGLAGGIPMYF	TGCAGCGTGGCTGGACTAGCGGGAGGTATTCCTATGTACTTC
TRBV6-6	-	TRBJ1-2	few	13	CASIDSGGYGYTF	TGTGCCTCCATCGACAGCGGGGGCTATGGCTACACCTTC
TRBV7-9	TRBD1	TRBJ1-5	-	18	CASSLGTGPSISSQPQHF	TGTGCCAGCAGCTTAGGGACAGGTCCATCGATTTCGTCTCAGCCCCAGCATTTT
TRBV20-1	-	TRBJ1-1	-	12	CSAKDGNTEAFF	TGCAGTGCAAAAGACGGGAACACTGAAGCTTTCTTT
TRBV20-1	TRBD2	TRBJ2-7	few	19	CSARDSRPGLGYLRYEQYF	TGCAGTGCTAGAGATTCACGGCCGGGACTAGGCTACCTCCGCTACGAGCAGTACTTC
TRBV20-1	TRBD2	TRBJ2-7	-	14	CSASFLAEKDEQYF	TGCAGTGCTAGCTTCCTAGCGGAGAAGGACGAGCAGTACTTC
TRBV27	-	TRBJ1-2	few	13	CASSPQLLYGYTF	TGTGCCAGCAGTCCCCAACTTCTATATGGCTACACCTTC
TRBV7-9	-	TRBJ1-1	few	15	CASTHATGMNTEAFF	TGTGCCAGCACCCATGCCACAGGGATGAACACTGAAGCTTTCTTT
TRBV6-6	-	TRBJ2-7	-	13	CASSGGLNYEQYF	TGTGCCAGCAGTGGGGGGCTGAACTACGAGCAGTACTTC